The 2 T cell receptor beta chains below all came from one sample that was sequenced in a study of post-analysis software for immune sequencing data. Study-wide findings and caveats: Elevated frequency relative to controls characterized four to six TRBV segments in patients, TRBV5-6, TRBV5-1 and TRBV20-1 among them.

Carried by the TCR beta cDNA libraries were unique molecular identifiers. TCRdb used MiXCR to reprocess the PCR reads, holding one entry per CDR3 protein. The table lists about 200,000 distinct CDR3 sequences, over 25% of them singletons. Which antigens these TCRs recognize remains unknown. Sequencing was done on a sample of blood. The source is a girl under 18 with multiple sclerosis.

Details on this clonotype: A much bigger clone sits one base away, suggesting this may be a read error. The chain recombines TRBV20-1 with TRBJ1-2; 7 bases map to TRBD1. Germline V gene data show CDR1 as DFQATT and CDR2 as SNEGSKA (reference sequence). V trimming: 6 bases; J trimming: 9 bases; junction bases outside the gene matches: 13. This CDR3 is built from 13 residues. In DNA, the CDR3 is TGCAGTGCCCTGACAGGGATGGGGGATCGCTACACCTTC. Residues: CSALTGMGDRYTF.

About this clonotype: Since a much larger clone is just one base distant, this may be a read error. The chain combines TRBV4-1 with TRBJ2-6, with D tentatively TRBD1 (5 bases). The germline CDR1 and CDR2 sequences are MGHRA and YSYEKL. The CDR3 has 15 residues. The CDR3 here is CASSQQEAGANVRTF. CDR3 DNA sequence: TGCGCCAGCAGCCAGCAGGAAGCTGGGGCCAACGTCCGGACTTTC.